Below are 7 T cell receptor beta chains sequenced from a single sample in a study of T cells in women clearing cervical HPV infection. Profiled with immunoSEQ multiplex PCR; TCRdb holds only in-frame clones, not every one. The listing contains about 27,000 clones. Sequences were obtained from blood buffy coat. The receptors come from a woman aged 18-69 years with a cervical HPV16 infection that either progressed to CIN3+ or cleared (not recorded which).

As regards this clone: The CDR3 end falls 3 residues outside the read, so it is completed with the germline J gene. The chain recombines TRBV20-1 with TRBJ1-1; TRBD1 aligns across 7 bases. This CDR3 comprises 13 residues. In germline, CDR1 is DFQATT, CDR2 SNEGSKA (reference sequence). CDR3 loop: CSAIGQGGWLAFF. Incomplete CDR3 DNA: TGCAGTGCTATCGGGCAGGGGGGATGGTTG.

For this clone: The missing CDR3 end, 3 residues past where the read stops, is filled in from the germline J gene. The chain recombines TRBV19 with TRBJ1-5, with TRBD1 identical over 9 bases. Germline trimming cut 9 bases from V and 4 bases from J; bases unmatched to any gene: 7. Germline V gives CDR1 LNHDA, CDR2 SQIVND (reference sequence). The CDR3 contains 14 residues. CDR3 sequence reads: CASSQGTGNQPQHF. The part of the CDR3 DNA that was read is TGTGCCAGCTCGCAGGGGACAGGGAATCAGCCC.

Concerning this clone itself: The sequenced fragment ends 3 residues before the CDR3 boundary, so the rest is inferred from the germline J gene. The V and J genes are TRBV5-1 and TRBJ1-1; D perhaps matches TRBD1 (5 bases). The CDR3 contains 14 residues. CDR1 and CDR2 (germline): SGHRS, YFSETQ. V was shortened by 1 base and J by 3 bases, with 10 bases between the two germline ends. CDR3 amino acids: CASSLLGGDTEAFF. The CDR3 bases that were read are TGCGCCAGCAGCTTGCTCGGGGGTGACACTGAA.

Comments on this clone: The read finishes 3 residues shy of the CDR3 end, and the germline J gene is used to complete it. The chain links TRBV10-2 to TRBJ1-1, with 9 bases identical to TRBD1. CDR3 length: 14 residues. J gave up 5 bases and V 6 bases, and 7 bases lay outside the gene matches. From germline, CDR1 is WSHSY and CDR2 SAAADI. The CDR3 bases that were read are TGCGCCAGCAGACTTACAGGGGGCAGTACTGAA. It translates to CASRLTGGSTE. The entire CDR3 sequence reads CASRLTGGSTEAFF.

CDR3 amino acids: CASSLGGGADIQYF. The CDR3 DNA, read in part, is TGTGCCAGCAGCTTGGGTGGGGGCGCGGACATT. This sequence joins TRBV5-5 and TRBJ2-4, with D possibly matching TRBD1 (6 bases). The CDR3 is cut off 3 residues early in the read; its end comes from the germline J gene. CDR1 is SGHKS, CDR2 YYEKEE, per germline (reference sequence). V lost 0 bases and J 8 bases, leaving 12 bases between the germline ends. The length of the CDR3 is 14 residues.

Notes on this clone: The CDR3 end lies 3 residues beyond the end of the read and is filled in from the germline J gene. V and J are TRBV18 and TRBJ1-2; D might be TRBD1 (5 bases). The CDR3 spans 14 residues. The germline V gene has CDR1 KGHSH and CDR2 LQKENI. The sequenced part of the CDR3 DNA is TGTGCCAGCTCCTCCGGGACTAGCGGGAGCGAC. Its protein is CASSSGTSGSD. The entire CDR3 sequence reads CASSSGTSGSDYTF.

As to this clone: The CDR3 end is not reached by the read, which stops 3 residues before it; the germline J gene fills it in. This chain uses TRBV11-2 with TRBJ1-2; 7 positions match TRBD1. Per germline, CDR1 SGHAT and CDR2 FQNNGV. This CDR3 is built from 15 residues. The V segment lost 5 bases and the J segment 3 bases; nucleotides outside the gene matches: 9. This CDR3 reads CASSPNLGQYYGYTF. The CDR3 DNA, read in part, is TGTGCCAGCAGCCCCAATCTGGGACAGTACTATGGC.